This T cell receptor beta chain was found in a study of long-term antiretroviral therapy in people with HIV. Study-level findings and limits: Blood draws took place between the mid-2000s and the late 2010s and possibly involved older ART regimens.

As concerns this clone: Its cognate antigen is unknown.

This CDR3 is 13 amino acids long. V was pared by 4 bases and J by 2 bases, with 9 bases between. CDR1 SGDLS and CDR2 YYNGEE come from the germline V gene. Sequencing relied on immunoSEQ assay v3.0, run at survey level. Assay: immunoSEQ multiplex PCR; the TCRdb copy retains only in-frame clones and omits some. The sample includes tens of thousands of clones, about 89% of them seen just once. This rearrangement joins TRBV9 to TRBJ1-2; no definite D call. The clonotype comes from a woman between 45 and 60 years old with HIV. This specimen consisted of unsorted PBMCs, obtained 2.6 years after starting antiretroviral therapy. As DNA, the CDR3 is TGTGCCAGCAGCTCTGGGGTAAACTATGGCTACACCTTC. Its translation: CASSSGVNYGYTF.